One and the same sample provided the 22 T cell receptor beta chains below, sequenced in a study of identical twins. Each CDR3 protein gets one entry after TCRdb re-called the 5' RACE reads with MiXCR. Of 200,000 to 250,000 distinct CDR3 sequences in the sample, 12% were seen once. The same sample was also studied in work on yellow fever vaccine responses in identical twins.

The sequenced sample was memory (CD45RO+) T cells sorted from blood. The receptors here all came from a woman aged 18-30 years in good health.

The chain is built from TRBV28 and TRBJ1-3; perhaps TRBD1 as D (6 bases). The germline V gene encodes CDR1 MDHEN and CDR2 SYDVKM. The CDR3 is 15 amino acids. V was clipped by 6 bases and J by 0 bases, with 12 bases between them. The CDR3 here is CASREGTSSGNTIYF. CDR3 sequence (DNA): TGTGCCAGCAGAGAAGGGACATCCTCTGGAAACACCATATATTTT.

The genes are TRBV2 and TRBJ1-1; 8 nucleotides match TRBD1. The V gene's germline CDR1 is SNHLY and CDR2 FYNNEI. The CDR3 consists of 14 residues. Unmatched junction bases numbered 9, after V lost 8 bases and J lost 4 bases. The CDR3 nucleotides are TGTGCCAGCGGTGGTCAGGGGGCAGCCACTGAAGCTTTCTTT. Its protein is CASGGQGAATEAFF. The full variable domain, in which reference TRBV2 and TRBJ1-1 provide the parts outside the CDR3, is EPEVTQTPSHQVTQMGQEVILRCVPISNHLYFYWYRQILGQKVEFLVSFYNNEISEKSEIFDDQFSVERPDGSNFTLKIRSTKLEDSAMYFCASGGQGAATEAFFGQGTRLTVV.

The chain links TRBV7-8 to TRBJ1-5; possibly TRBD1 for D (6 bases). Trimming stripped 3 bases from V and 4 bases from J, with 13 bases between. Germline CDR1 SGHVS, CDR2 FQNEAQ. The CDR3 length is 15 residues. For the CDR3, the DNA is TGTGCCAGCAGCTTTGCCGGGGGCTCTAATCAGCCCCAGCATTTT. It is translated as CASSFAGGSNQPQHF.

CDR3 protein: CASSDQGRYGYTF. CDR3 nucleotides: TGTGCCAGCAGTGACCAGGGACGGTATGGCTACACCTTC. The J gene is TRBJ1-2, the V gene TRBV6-1, with D possibly TRBD1 on 5 matching bases. Germline CDR1 MNHNS, CDR2 SASEGT. Trimming pared 3 bases from V and 5 bases from J, leaving 10 bases between. The CDR3 covers 13 residues.

The J gene is TRBJ2-1, the V gene TRBV4-2; TRBD1 is a possible D gene (5 bases). Trimming shortened V by 3 bases and J by 5 bases, and 11 bases separated the two germline ends. The CDR3 sequence is 14 residues long. Germline CDR1 and CDR2: LGHNA and YNFKEQ. CDR3 DNA sequence: TGTGCCAGCAGCCACCCGACAGATGACAATGAGCAGTTCTTC. This sequence encodes CASSHPTDDNEQFF.

This clonotype was seen repeatedly, ten times or more. J is TRBJ2-1 and V is TRBV5-6; 9 positions agree with TRBD1. Germline V gene data show CDR1 as SGHDT and CDR2 as YYEEEE. J gave up 4 bases and V 6 bases, and 8 bases lay outside the gene matches. This CDR3 is built from 15 residues. CDR3 residues: CASTRPGQGYNEQFF. CDR3 nucleotides: TGTGCCAGCACAAGACCGGGACAGGGTTACAATGAGCAGTTCTTC.

This clonotype was picked up many times. The CDR3 here is CASSLVVHSYADTQYF. The CDR3 DNA reads as TGTGCCAGCAGCTTAGTCGTGCACTCTTATGCAGATACGCAGTATTTT. The chain couples TRBV7-8 to TRBJ2-3; D unresolved. CDR1 and CDR2 (germline): SGHVS, FQNEAQ. The ends were cut back, 1 base at V and 4 bases at J, with 15 bases in the middle. The CDR3 totals 16 residues.

The chain couples TRBV7-3 to TRBJ2-1, with D possibly being TRBD2 (6 bases). Germline assignment: CDR1 SGHTA and CDR2 FQGTGA. V lost 5 bases, J lost 8 bases, and 19 bases lay in between. This CDR3 has 15 amino acids. The CDR3, as DNA: TGTGCCAGCAGCCGAGAGATAGCGGAAGTACATGAGCAGTTCTTC. Translation gives CASSREIAEVHEQFF.

V and J are TRBV27 and TRBJ2-3; 9 positions agree with TRBD2. Unmatched junction bases numbered 11, after V lost 3 bases and J lost 1 base. Germline V gives CDR1 MNHEY, CDR2 SMNVEV (reference sequence). The CDR3 length is 18 residues. In nucleotides, the CDR3 is TGTGCCAGCAGTTTCCGAGCTAGCGGGGACTCGCGCACAGATACGCAGTATTTT. This translates into CASSFRASGDSRTDTQYF.

In its sample, this clonotype was seen a few times. This chain uses TRBV29-1 with TRBJ2-7; a weak D match, TRBD1 (5 bases). Germline V lookup: CDR1 SQVTM, CDR2 ANQGSEA. There are 15 residues in the CDR3. V dropped 5 bases and J dropped 6 bases, with 23 bases sitting between them. CDR3 amino acids: CSVNVNEGDEGEQYF. CDR3 in DNA: TGCAGCGTTAACGTCAATGAAGGGGATGAAGGCGAGCAGTACTTC.

This sequence joins TRBV5-6 and TRBJ2-3, with D perhaps TRBD1 (5 bases). The length of the CDR3 is 16 residues. V gave up 1 base and J gave up 2 bases, with 14 bases separating them. In germline, CDR1 is SGHDT, CDR2 YYEEEE. The CDR3 nucleotides are TGTGCCAGCAGCTTGTGGGGCCGTTCTGACACAGATACGCAGTATTTT. Its translation: CASSLWGRSDTDTQYF.

This clonotype was seen a handful of times. The gene calls are TRBV27 and TRBJ2-5, with D possibly called TRBD1 or TRBD2 (5 bases each). Germline CDR1 reads MNHEY; CDR2 reads SMNVEV (reference sequence). The CDR3 contains 15 residues. Trimming removed 1 base from V and 5 bases from J, with 14 bases in between. CDR3 amino acids: CASSLFGGDEETQYF. The CDR3 DNA reads TGTGCCAGCAGTTTATTTGGGGGAGATGAGGAGACCCAGTACTTC.

This clonotype was counted ten times or more. This chain uses TRBV11-2 with TRBJ1-3; D uncertain. Trimming took off 3 bases at V and 9 bases at J, with 12 bases between the two ends. Germline lookup yields CDR1 SGHAT and CDR2 FQNNGV. There are 13 residues in the CDR3. The DNA for the CDR3 is TGTGCCAGCAGCTTTGATAGGCCGAGCACCATATATTTT. The encoded protein is CASSFDRPSTIYF.

V is TRBV11-2 and J is TRBJ2-7; tentative D call: TRBD2 (5 bases). Germline V gives CDR1 SGHAT, CDR2 FQNNGV. V dropped 6 bases and J dropped 6 bases, with 18 bases sitting between them. The CDR3 loop spans 14 amino acids. The CDR3 DNA reads as TGTGCCAGCAGTTCTAACTATCAGCGGTCCGAGCAGTACTTC. Translation gives CASSSNYQRSEQYF.

The V gene is TRBV29-1, the J gene TRBJ1-1; TRBD1 matches at 11 bases. Trimming at V came to 6 bases and at J to 4 bases, leaving 1 base not matched to a gene. CDR1 and CDR2 from the germline V gene are SQVTM and ANQGSEA. This CDR3 is built from 12 residues. The CDR3 DNA reads TGCAGCGTAGGACAGGGGGCCACTGAAGCTTTCTTT. Translation: CSVGQGATEAFF.

Only a few counts were recorded for this clonotype. V usage is TRBV12-3 or TRBV12-4 and J usage is TRBJ2-7, with D unresolved. The CDR3 runs 15 residues. The V end was cut by 3 bases, the J end by 3 bases, with 15 bases between. The CDR3 nucleotides are TGTGCCAGCAGTTTGGGTGAGGTCAGCCTCTACGAGCAGTACTTC. Translation: CASSLGEVSLYEQYF.

The CDR3 protein is CASSFPGLGKETQYF. The CDR3 nucleotides are TGCGCCAGCAGCTTCCCGGGACTAGGGAAAGAGACCCAGTACTTC. The gene calls are TRBV5-1 and TRBJ2-5, with TRBD2 matching 8 bases. Germline trimming cut 2 bases from V and 3 bases from J; bases unmatched to any gene: 6. Germline-derived CDR1 and CDR2 are SGHRS and YFSETQ. The CDR3 contains 15 residues.

The sample holds a few counts of this clonotype. The CDR3 DNA reads as TGTGCCAGCACCGAGGGAGGGACAGATACGCAGTATTTT. Protein sequence: CASTEGGTDTQYF. This chain joins TRBV7-2 and TRBJ2-3, with 7 bases that match TRBD2. The CDR3 is 13 amino acids. Germline CDR1 and CDR2: SGHTA and FQGNSA. V dropped 7 bases and J dropped 3; count of bases not matched to a gene: 4.

This clonotype has a handful of counts. The chain recombines TRBV6-5 with TRBJ2-1; 10 bases line up with TRBD2. The germline CDR1 and CDR2 sequences are MNHEY and SVGAGI. Germline trimming cut 2 bases from V and 12 bases from J; bases unmatched to any gene: 10. The CDR3 length is 15 residues. CDR3 sequence: CASSYKAGGRLGQFF. The CDR3 nucleotides are TGTGCCAGCAGTTACAAAGCGGGAGGGCGCCTGGGGCAGTTCTTC.

This clonotype was seen only a few times. The chain carries TRBV24-1 and TRBJ2-1; 9 positions agree with TRBD2. Germline loops: CDR1 KGHDR, CDR2 SFDVKD. The CDR3 contains 15 residues. V dropped 3 bases and J dropped 8; count of bases not matched to a gene: 7. The CDR3, as DNA: TGTGCCACCAGTGATCCCGGGACTAGCTTCGATGAGCAGTTCTTC. Translated: CATSDPGTSFDEQFF.

This clonotype was picked up many times. The chain is built from TRBV5-5 and TRBJ2-2; possible D gene TRBD2, 5 bases. Deletions cut 1 base from V and 5 bases from J, with 9 bases between. Per germline, CDR1 SGHKS and CDR2 YYEKEE (reference sequence). This CDR3 comprises 14 residues. For the CDR3, the DNA is TGTGCCAGCAGCTTGATGGAGGCGACCGGGGAGCTGTTTTTT. It translates to CASSLMEATGELFF.

This clonotype was observed many times. The V and J genes are TRBV4-3 and TRBJ1-2; D is uncertain. V was cut by 0 bases and J by 1 base, with 15 bases left in between. The germline gives CDR1 LGHNA, CDR2 YSLEER. The CDR3 runs to 17 residues. The CDR3 loop is CASSQDLPLNHNYGYTF. The CDR3 DNA reads TGCGCCAGCAGCCAAGATTTACCACTTAACCATAACTATGGCTACACCTTC.